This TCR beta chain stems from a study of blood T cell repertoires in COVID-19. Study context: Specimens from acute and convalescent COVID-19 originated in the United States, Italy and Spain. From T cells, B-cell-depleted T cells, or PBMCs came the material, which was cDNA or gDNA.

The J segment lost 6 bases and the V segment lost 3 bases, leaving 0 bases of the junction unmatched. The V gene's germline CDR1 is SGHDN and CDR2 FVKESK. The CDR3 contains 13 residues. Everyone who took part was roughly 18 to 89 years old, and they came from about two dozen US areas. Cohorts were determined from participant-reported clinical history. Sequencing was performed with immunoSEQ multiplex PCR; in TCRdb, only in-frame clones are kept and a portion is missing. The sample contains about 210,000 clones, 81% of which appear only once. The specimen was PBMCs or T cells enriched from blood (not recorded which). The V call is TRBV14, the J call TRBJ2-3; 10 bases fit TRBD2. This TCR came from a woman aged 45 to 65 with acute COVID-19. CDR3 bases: TGTGCCAGCAGCCAGGGACTAGCGGATACGCAGTATTTT. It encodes CASSQGLADTQYF.